These 19 T cell receptor beta chains were sequenced from one sample in a study of tumor T cells in aggressive B-cell lymphoma. Using immunoSEQ multiplex PCR, the repertoire was profiled, and TCRdb retains in-frame clones only, with some absent. The table shows over 2,500 clones, with over 75% occurring only once. The sample was tumor tissue. These receptors were collected from an adult with diffuse large B cell lymphoma. Some clones in this sample may be carry-over from other donors' samples.

This sequence joins TRBV18 and TRBJ1-1, with D possibly matching TRBD1 (5 bases). The CDR3 sequence is 14 residues long. Trimming stripped 0 bases from V and 5 bases from J, with 10 bases between. Per the germline V gene, CDR1 is KGHSH and CDR2 is LQKENI. The CDR3 loop reads CASSPPAGGTEAFF. CDR3 coding DNA: TGTGCCAGCTCACCACCGGCCGGGGGTACTGAAGCTTTCTTT. Full variable domain (outside the CDR3, taken from reference TRBV18 and TRBJ1-1): NAGVMQNPRHLVRRRGQEARLRCSPMKGHSHVYWYRQLPEEGLKFMVYLQKENIIDESGMPKERFSAEFPKEGPSILRIQQVVRGDSAAYFCASSPPAGGTEAFFGQGTRLTVV.

This rearrangement joins TRBV28 to TRBJ2-3, with 12 bases that match TRBD2. This CDR3 is 16 amino acids long. The germline V gene has CDR1 MDHEN and CDR2 SYDVKM. Trimming removed 5 bases from V and 2 bases from J; junction bases left unmatched: 5. The CDR3 nucleotides are TGTGCCAGCAGTCGACTAGCGGGAGCCCACACAGATACGCAGTATTTT. Translation: CASSRLAGAHTDTQYF.

As to this clone: Within the sample, other DNA sequences also encode this same CDR3. The chain combines TRBV7-9 with TRBJ2-7; D is uncertain. CDR1 is SEHNR and CDR2 is FQNEAQ in the germline V gene (reference sequence). This CDR3 spans 14 amino acids. V dropped 5 bases and J dropped 2 bases, with 13 bases sitting between them. The CDR3 sequence: CASSTRQGTYEQYV. The CDR3 coding sequence is TGTGCCAGCAGCACAAGACAAGGAACCTACGAGCAGTACGTC.

V gene TRBV2 combines with J gene TRBJ2-2; 11 bases match TRBD2. This CDR3 spans 15 amino acids. The trim removed 6 bases at V and 4 bases at J, leaving 4 bases unmatched. Germline values: CDR1 SNHLY, CDR2 FYNNEI. The CDR3: CASRLAGGFTGELFF. CDR3 DNA sequence: TGTGCCAGCAGATTAGCGGGAGGGTTCACCGGGGAGCTGTTTTTT.

The chain has TRBV19 and TRBJ2-1; TRBD1 matches 8 bases. Germline CDR1 LNHDA, CDR2 SQIVND (reference sequence). There are 15 residues in the CDR3. The trim removed 10 bases at V and 2 bases at J, leaving 10 bases unmatched. In DNA form, the CDR3 reads TGTGCCATCCGGACCGGACAGGGCACCTACAATGAGCAGTTCTTC. Its translation: CAIRTGQGTYNEQFF.

Comments on this clone: No DNA is shown, since the ends of the CDR3 on it are uncertain; the CDR3 is the one TCRdb lists. Different DNA sequences within this sample yield the same CDR3. The chain has TRBV27 and TRBJ2-1; the DNA was not compared with TRBD1, the D call given in the table. Termini included, the CDR3 measures 17 amino acids. Germline CDR1 MNHEY, CDR2 SMNVEV (reference sequence). CDR3 residues: CASSLFSSGHFGNEQFF.

This rearrangement joins TRBV10-3 to TRBJ2-7; TRBD1 might be the D (6 bases). V was shortened by 5 bases and J by 3 bases, with 8 bases between the two germline ends. The germline gives CDR1 ENHRY, CDR2 SYGVKD. There are 12 residues in the CDR3. CDR3 nucleotide sequence: TGTGCCATCAGTCTGGACAGCTACGAGCAGTACTTC. Amino acids: CAISLDSYEQYF.

This clone was recorded a few times. The chain joins TRBV10-3 to TRBJ1-3; D is undetermined. Trimming removed 3 bases at V and 0 bases at J, with 6 bases between. CDR3 length: 14 residues. Germline-derived CDR1 and CDR2 are ENHRY and SYGVKD. CDR3 sequence reads: CAISDLLSGNTIYF. In DNA form, the CDR3 reads TGTGCCATCAGTGACCTACTCTCTGGAAACACCATATATTTT.

This clone was counted a few times. The sample holds other DNA sequences that translate to the same CDR3. CDR3: CASSLTLGKGAEAFF. CDR3 DNA: TGTGCCAGCAGTCTTACGCTCGGCAAAGGGGCGGAAGCTTTCTTT. This rearrangement joins TRBV7-3 to TRBJ1-1, with TRBD1 as a possible D gene (5 bases). Germline values: CDR1 SGHTA, CDR2 FQGTGA. Trimming stripped 6 bases from V and 8 bases from J, with 22 bases between. The CDR3 spans 15 residues.

The V and J genes are TRBV6-5 and TRBJ2-2; 10 bases agree with TRBD1. Trimming removed 8 bases from V and 3 bases from J; junction bases left unmatched: 6. The CDR3 sequence is 15 residues long. The V gene's germline CDR1 is MNHEY and CDR2 SVGAGI. Here the CDR3 DNA reads TGTGCCAGCGGCCGGGACAGGGGATACACCGGGGAGCTGTTTTTT. Translation gives CASGRDRGYTGELFF.

J is TRBJ2-5 and V is TRBV7-9; D might be TRBD2 (6 bases). The ends were cut back, 7 bases at V and 2 bases at J, with 17 bases in the middle. In germline, CDR1 is SEHNR, CDR2 FQNEAQ (reference sequence). The CDR3 spans 15 residues. CDR3 bases: TGTGCCAGCACCTCCGCTCTTGGAGGGCAAGAGACCCAGTACTTC. It codes for CASTSALGGQETQYF.

The V call is TRBV10-3, the J call TRBJ1-1; TRBD1 aligns across 8 bases. The CDR3 loop spans 13 amino acids. The V and J ends lost 8 bases and 4 bases, in that order; junction bases with no gene match: 6. Germline V gene lookup returns CDR1 ENHRY and CDR2 SYGVKD. This chain's CDR3 is CAIVKTGGTEAFF. The CDR3 bases are TGTGCCATCGTAAAAACAGGGGGCACTGAAGCTTTCTTT.

This chain joins TRBV6-5 and TRBJ2-3; 10 bases are shared with TRBD2. Germline V gene sequence: CDR1 MNHEY, CDR2 SVGAGI. The CDR3 is 14 amino acids. J gave up 4 bases and V 2 bases, and 0 bases lay outside the gene matches. The CDR3 loop is CASSYSGRADTQYF. DNA for the CDR3: TGTGCCAGCAGTTACAGCGGGAGGGCAGATACGCAGTATTTT.

The chain has TRBV4-2 and TRBJ2-1; D perhaps matches TRBD1 (5 bases). V lost 1 base and J 0 bases, leaving 13 bases between the germline ends. This CDR3 spans 17 amino acids. In germline, CDR1 is LGHNA, CDR2 YNFKEQ. The CDR3 DNA is TGTGCCAGCAGCCAAGGGACACTCCGTGGCTCCTACAATGAGCAGTTCTTC. This codes for CASSQGTLRGSYNEQFF.

In its sample, this clone was seen once. The chain carries TRBV18 and TRBJ1-1; TRBD1 might be the D (6 bases). Trimming left V 5 bases short and J 5 bases short, with 12 bases between. Germline V CDR1 and CDR2: KGHSH, LQKENI. This CDR3 spans 13 amino acids. The CDR3 coding sequence is TGTGCCAGCTCAGCTACAGGGTGGACTGAAGCTTTCTTT. Protein: CASSATGWTEAFF.

This sequence joins TRBV28 and TRBJ1-5; TRBD1 agrees at 8 bases. The CDR3 covers 16 residues. The germline gives CDR1 MDHEN, CDR2 SYDVKM. V trimming: 1 base; J trimming: 0 bases; junction bases outside the gene matches: 2. The CDR3 DNA reads as TGTGCCAGCAGTTTATTGGACAGGGCTAGCAATCAGCCCCAGCATTTT. Protein product: CASSLLDRASNQPQHF.

The genes are TRBV28 and TRBJ1-1; TRBD1 might be the D (6 bases). Trimming cost V 5 bases and J 10 bases, with 20 bases left between them. In germline, CDR1 is MDHEN, CDR2 SYDVKM. CDR3 length: 14 amino acids. The CDR3 region is CASSHPGQGVGAFF. CDR3 in DNA: TGTGCCAGCAGTCACCCGGGACAAGGGGTCGGAGCTTTCTTT.

The chain joins TRBV19 to TRBJ1-2; no definite D call. The germline V gene has CDR1 LNHDA and CDR2 SQIVND (reference sequence). Trimming removed 3 bases at V and 1 base at J, with 6 bases between. This CDR3 has 13 residues. The CDR3 is CASSIRDNYGYTF. The CDR3 DNA is TGTGCCAGTAGTATTCGGGATAACTATGGCTACACCTTC. Looking up the rest from reference TRBV19 and TRBJ1-2 gives the full variable domain: DGGITQSPKYLFRKEGQNVTLSCEQNLNHDAMYWYRQDPGQGLRLIYYSQIVNDFQKGDIAEGYSVSREKKESFPLTVTSAQKNPTAFYLCASSIRDNYGYTFGSGTRLTVV.

The V call is TRBV11-3, the J call TRBJ2-7; D might be TRBD1 (5 bases). Germline-derived CDR1 and CDR2 are SGHNT and YENEEA. V lost 1 base and J 3 bases, leaving 7 bases between the germline ends. This CDR3 comprises 13 residues. The CDR3 loop reads CASSLGGNYEQYV. The CDR3, as DNA: TGTGCCAGCAGCTTAGGGGGCAACTACGAGCAGTACGTC.